This entry lists 2 T cell receptor beta chains sequenced from one sample in a study of blood T cell repertoires in COVID-19. The table came from immunoSEQ multiplex PCR; TCRdb's copy has only in-frame clones and leaves some out. Of about 100,000 clones in the sample, 88% are singletons; the top ten hold under 5.5%. The specimen sequenced was peripheral blood. Receptors were obtained from a human donor in a cohort sampled during active COVID-19.

The V and J genes are TRBV5-1 and TRBJ2-5; TRBD1 agrees at 8 bases. Germline CDR1 SGHRS, CDR2 YFSETQ. V trimming: 3 bases; J trimming: 1 base; junction bases outside the gene matches: 5. The CDR3 is 15 amino acids. The CDR3 here is CASSSLTGAQETQYF. CDR3 sequence (DNA): TGCGCCAGCAGCTCCCTGACAGGGGCCCAAGAGACCCAGTACTTC.

V gene TRBV28 combines with J gene TRBJ2-7; the match to TRBD1 covers 8 bases. The germline CDR1 and CDR2 sequences are MDHEN and SYDVKM. The length of the CDR3 is 13 residues. Trimming at V came to 8 bases and at J to 2 bases, leaving 5 bases not matched to a gene. The CDR3 nucleotides read TGTGCCAGCGGCACAGGGGGACCCTACGAGCAGTACTTC. The encoded protein is CASGTGGPYEQYF.